One sample yielded the 30 T cell receptor beta chains listed below, sequenced in a study of cytomegalovirus exposure and HLA in healthy donors. It was with 60 Vbeta and 13 Jbeta primers that the PCR ran. Using immunoSEQ multiplex PCR, the repertoire was profiled, and TCRdb retains in-frame clones only, with some absent. The sample holds under 90,000 clones; around 89% are singletons and the top ten take around 2.5%. The sequencing sample was made of PBMCs. All receptors derive from a man aged 18 to 29 in good health and CMV-seronegative.

The rearrangement links TRBV4-3 to TRBJ2-7, with D possibly being TRBD2 (5 bases). Germline loops: CDR1 LGHNA, CDR2 YSLEER. V was pared by 0 bases and J by 0 bases, with 9 bases between. The CDR3 consists of 15 residues. The CDR3 reads CASSQEGGGSYEQYF. DNA of the CDR3: TGCGCCAGCAGCCAAGAAGGCGGAGGCTCCTACGAGCAGTACTTC.

This clone has just one count. The rearrangement uses TRBV5-1 and TRBJ1-3; TRBD1 aligns across 7 bases. The CDR3 contains 16 residues. Trimming removed 7 bases from V and 6 bases from J; junction bases left unmatched: 16. Germline V gene sequence: CDR1 SGHRS, CDR2 YFSETQ. The CDR3 sequence: CASAREDRWESNTIYF. CDR3 coding DNA: TGCGCCAGCGCTAGAGAGGACAGGTGGGAGTCAAACACCATATATTTT.

This clone was counted between two and nine times. V and J are TRBV28 and TRBJ1-2; D is unclear. CDR1 MDHEN and CDR2 SYDVKM come from the germline V gene. The V and J ends lost 6 bases and 7 bases respectively, with 9 bases between them. This CDR3 is 11 amino acids long. CDR3 sequence: CASSHRSGYTF. DNA for the CDR3: TGTGCCAGCAGCCATAGAAGTGGCTACACCTTC.

The chain combines TRBV28 with TRBJ1-2; possibly TRBD1 for D (5 bases). Germline loops: CDR1 MDHEN, CDR2 SYDVKM. The germline V and J ends were trimmed by 6 bases and 2 bases, with 22 bases remaining between them. The CDR3 totals 17 residues. CDR3 in amino acids: CASSYREWPGANYGYTF. The CDR3 DNA sequence: TGTGCCAGCAGCTACCGGGAGTGGCCTGGGGCCAACTATGGCTACACCTTC.

J is TRBJ2-1 and V is TRBV18; 7 bases line up with TRBD1. CDR1 KGHSH and CDR2 LQKENI come from the germline V gene. This CDR3 has 17 amino acids. V dropped 1 base and J dropped 3; count of bases not matched to a gene: 9. CDR3: CASSPQNRGRVYNEQFF. In DNA form, the CDR3 reads TGTGCCAGCTCACCACAGAACAGGGGCAGGGTCTACAATGAGCAGTTCTTC.

A word on this clone: Other DNA sequences of this sample code for an identical CDR3. The chain's CDR3 is CASSLWGGDTQYF. Here the CDR3 DNA reads TGTGCCAGCAGTTTATGGGGGGGAGATACGCAGTATTTT. This rearrangement joins TRBV27 to TRBJ2-3; 7 nucleotides agree with TRBD2. There are 13 residues in the CDR3. Germline V lookup: CDR1 MNHEY, CDR2 SMNVEV (reference sequence). Trimming cost V 1 base and J 5 bases; bases outside gene matches: 0.

The V call is TRBV15, the J call TRBJ2-3, with TRBD1 as a possible D gene (6 bases). Germline V gives CDR1 LNHNV, CDR2 YYDKDF (reference sequence). CDR3 length equals 16 residues. V dropped 0 bases and J dropped 6 bases, with 16 bases sitting between them. CDR3 DNA sequence: TGTGCCACCAGCAGAGATCCCGGACTCAGGGGCGATACGCAGTATTTT. Its translation: CATSRDPGLRGDTQYF.

The chain couples TRBV18 to TRBJ2-7, with 8 bases matching TRBD2. Germline CDR1 and CDR2: KGHSH and LQKENI. The trim removed 3 bases at V and 2 bases at J, leaving 3 bases unmatched. The CDR3 contains 14 residues. CDR3 nucleotides: TGTGCCAGCTCACCTAGCGGGACCGCCTACGAGCAGTACTTC. Translating it yields CASSPSGTAYEQYF. Looking up the rest from reference TRBV18 and TRBJ2-7 gives the full variable domain: NAGVMQNPRHLVRRRGQEARLRCSPMKGHSHVYWYRQLPEEGLKFMVYLQKENIIDESGMPKERFSAEFPKEGPSILRIQQVVRGDSAAYFCASSPSGTAYEQYFGPGTRLTVT.

This sequence joins TRBV9 and TRBJ2-7; unclear D gene. Germline assignment: CDR1 SGDLS and CDR2 YYNGEE. This CDR3 region has 14 residues. The ends were cut back, 8 bases at V and 1 base at J, with 16 bases in the middle. CDR3 amino acids: CASPPTQPSYEQYF. The DNA for the CDR3 is TGTGCCAGTCCGCCGACTCAGCCTTCCTACGAGCAGTACTTC. Combining the CDR3 with reference TRBV9 and TRBJ2-7 gives the whole variable domain DSGVTQTPKHLITATGQRVTLRCSPRSGDLSVYWYQQSLDQGLQFLIQYYNGEERAKGNILERFSAQQFPDLHSELNLSSLELGDSALYFCASPPTQPSYEQYFGPGTRLTVT.

The genes are TRBV2 and TRBJ2-7, with 11 bases aligning to TRBD2. Germline CDR1 SNHLY, CDR2 FYNNEI. The CDR3 has 17 amino acids. The V segment lost 7 bases and the J segment 3 bases; nucleotides outside the gene matches: 14. The DNA of the CDR3 is TGTGCCAGCAATCGTATAGTTTCTGGGACTAGCGGCTACGAGCAGTACTTC. It yields the protein CASNRIVSGTSGYEQYF.

The chain joins TRBV4-3 to TRBJ2-2, with D possibly being TRBD2 (6 bases). CDR1 and CDR2 (germline): LGHNA, YSLEER. V was cut by 2 bases and J by 6 bases, with 19 bases left in between. This CDR3 spans 17 amino acids. CDR3 loop: CASSQSPAGLGPGELFF. In nucleotides, the CDR3 is TGCGCCAGCAGCCAATCCCCAGCGGGCCTGGGGCCCGGGGAGCTGTTTTTT.

This chain links TRBV7-2 with TRBJ1-5, with D possibly matching TRBD1 (5 bases). V lost 2 bases and J 2 bases, leaving 13 bases between the germline ends. This CDR3 spans 16 amino acids. Germline loops: CDR1 SGHTA, CDR2 FQGNSA. CDR3 protein: CASSLSGQGGNQPQHF. CDR3 in DNA: TGTGCCAGCAGCTTATCTGGGCAGGGTGGCAATCAGCCCCAGCATTTT.

The chain has TRBV19 and TRBJ2-2, with 7 positions matching TRBD1. CDR1 is LNHDA and CDR2 is SQIVND in the germline V gene (reference sequence). CDR3 size: 15 residues. V shed 8 bases and J 1 base; nucleotides not matched to a gene: 7. In nucleotides, the CDR3 is TGTGCCAGTCTGCCGACAGGGTGGAACACCGGGGAGCTGTTTTTT. Translating it yields CASLPTGWNTGELFF.

The chain joins TRBV13 to TRBJ1-2, with TRBD1 as a possible D gene (6 bases). V lost 2 bases, J lost 5 bases, and 18 bases lay in between. CDR1 and CDR2 from the germline V gene are PRHDT and FYEKMQ (reference sequence). The CDR3 covers 16 residues. The CDR3 is CASSLSLVTGPYGYTF. DNA for the CDR3: TGTGCCAGCAGCTTATCCCTCGTAACAGGGCCATATGGCTACACCTTC.

The chain employs TRBV30 and TRBJ2-3, with D tentatively TRBD1 (5 bases). The germline CDR1 and CDR2 sequences are GTSNPN and SVGIG (reference sequence). The CDR3 covers 12 residues. Trimming stripped 3 bases from V and 14 bases from J, with 18 bases between. The CDR3: CAWSPQGPFLYF. CDR3 in DNA: TGTGCCTGGAGCCCCCAGGGTCCTTTTCTGTATTTT.

The V gene is TRBV29-1, the J gene TRBJ2-7, with D maybe TRBD2 (5 bases). CDR1 and CDR2 (germline): SQVTM, ANQGSEA. Trimming cost V 4 bases and J 5 bases, with 12 bases left between them. The CDR3 consists of 12 residues. CDR3 sequence: CSVAEGINEQYF. The CDR3 DNA reads as TGCAGCGTTGCCGAGGGAATCAACGAGCAGTACTTC.

V usage is TRBV6-1 and J usage is TRBJ1-2, with D unresolved. This CDR3 has 13 amino acids. The ends were cut back, 3 bases at V and 7 bases at J, with 12 bases in the middle. Germline V gives CDR1 MNHNS, CDR2 SASEGT. The CDR3 region is CASSDRGFSGYTF. The CDR3 DNA is TGTGCCAGCAGTGATCGGGGATTTAGTGGCTACACCTTC.

The table lists this clone with a count of one. The junction does not match germline at one end; this may be a read error. The sample contains more than one DNA sequence encoding this CDR3. The chain uses TRBV7-2 and TRBJ1-6, with D maybe TRBD1 (6 bases). Germline V CDR1 and CDR2: SGHTA, FQGNSA. CDR3 length: 18 residues. CDR3 region: CASSLRQWGLSYNSPLHF. CDR3 sequence (DNA): TGTGCCAGCAGCTTACGCCAATGGGGGCTTTCCTATAATTCGCCCCTCCACTTT.

This chain joins TRBV27 and TRBJ2-1; TRBD2 matches at 8 bases. The CDR3 length is 16 residues. In germline, CDR1 is MNHEY, CDR2 SMNVEV (reference sequence). Trimming cost V 8 bases and J 0 bases; bases outside gene matches: 9. CDR3 sequence (DNA): TGTGCCAGCCGAACCCCAAGCGGGAGCTCCTACAATGAGCAGTTCTTC. Amino acid sequence: CASRTPSGSSYNEQFF.

J is TRBJ1-2 and V is TRBV28; TRBD1 is a possible D gene (5 bases). From germline, CDR1 is MDHEN and CDR2 SYDVKM. The CDR3 contains 15 residues. Trimming left V 5 bases short and J 1 base short, with 14 bases between. The CDR3 coding sequence is TGTGCCAGCAGTACCCCTTTCAGGGATAACTATGGCTACACCTTC. This translates into CASSTPFRDNYGYTF.

Only one count was recorded for this clone. The J gene is TRBJ1-2, the V gene TRBV28; possibly TRBD1 for D (5 bases). The CDR3 sequence is 14 residues long. V lost 7 bases and J 5 bases, leaving 17 bases between the germline ends. Germline lookup yields CDR1 MDHEN and CDR2 SYDVKM. The CDR3 is CASTFRQTRYGYTF. DNA of the CDR3: TGTGCCAGCACCTTCCGACAGACCCGTTATGGCTACACCTTC.

The genes are TRBV28 and TRBJ1-5; 8 bases line up with TRBD1. Germline values: CDR1 MDHEN, CDR2 SYDVKM. This CDR3 is built from 14 residues. Germline trimming cut 6 bases from V and 6 bases from J; bases unmatched to any gene: 7. The CDR3: CASRIQGAFQPQHF. The CDR3 nucleotides are TGTGCCAGCAGAATCCAGGGGGCTTTTCAGCCCCAGCATTTT.

J is TRBJ1-1 and V is TRBV6-5; D is perhaps TRBD1 (6 bases). Trimming took off 6 bases at V and 2 bases at J, with 13 bases between the two ends. The length of the CDR3 is 14 residues. Germline V lookup: CDR1 MNHEY, CDR2 SVGAGI. The CDR3 reads CASRLQGSNTEAFF. DNA of the CDR3: TGTGCCAGCAGACTACAGGGTTCTAACACTGAAGCTTTCTTT.

This chain links TRBV20-1 with TRBJ2-1; 7 bases are shared with TRBD2. The CDR3 runs 11 residues. The germline V gene has CDR1 DFQATT and CDR2 SNEGSKA (reference sequence). V lost 5 bases, J lost 9 bases, and 4 bases stayed unmatched. DNA of the CDR3: TGCAGTGCTTGGGACTATGTTGAGCAGTTCTTC. It specifies CSAWDYVEQFF.

The chain is built from TRBV28 and TRBJ1-1, with D maybe TRBD1 (5 bases). This CDR3 contains 15 residues. CDR1 and CDR2 (germline): MDHEN, SYDVKM. Trimming pared 6 bases from V and 1 base from J, leaving 15 bases between. The CDR3 sequence: CASRREWGRNTEAFF. CDR3 in DNA: TGTGCCAGCAGGCGTGAATGGGGCAGGAACACTGAAGCTTTCTTT.

The chain joins TRBV7-2 to TRBJ1-1, with 8 bases lining up with TRBD1. Unmatched junction bases numbered 9, after V lost 5 bases and J lost 7 bases. This CDR3 spans 14 amino acids. In germline, CDR1 is SGHTA, CDR2 FQGNSA. CDR3 in DNA: TGTGCCAGCAGCCTCCGGCGACAGGGGAGTGAAGCTTTCTTT. Its translation is CASSLRRQGSEAFF.

This chain links TRBV21-1 with TRBJ2-7; no check of the table's D call, TRBD2, against the DNA was made. TRBV21-1 is flagged as a pseudogene. The CDR3 has 17 amino acids. In DNA, the CDR3 is TGTGCCAGCAGCACGCGAGGGGGGGTGCAAGACTCCTACGAGCAGTACTTC. It specifies CASSTRGGVQDSYEQYF.

The V and J genes are TRBV2 and TRBJ2-2; 13 positions agree with TRBD2. Germline lookup yields CDR1 SNHLY and CDR2 FYNNEI. V was pared by 7 bases and J by 2 bases, with 7 bases of the junction left unmatched. The CDR3 is 17 residues long. The CDR3 is CASILGLAGPNTGELFF. DNA for the CDR3: TGTGCCAGCATCCTGGGACTAGCGGGACCTAACACCGGGGAGCTGTTTTTT.

The V and J genes are TRBV6-6 and TRBJ2-5; 14 bases are shared with TRBD2. J gave up 4 bases and V 2 bases, and 0 bases lay outside the gene matches. CDR1 is MNHNY and CDR2 is SVGAGI in the germline V gene (reference sequence). This CDR3 is built from 15 residues. This chain's CDR3 is CASSYGTSGRETQYF. The DNA for the CDR3 is TGTGCCAGCAGTTACGGGACTAGCGGGAGAGAGACCCAGTACTTC.

The J gene is TRBJ2-2, the V gene TRBV4-3; D remains unclear. The CDR3 consists of 16 residues. The germline V gene encodes CDR1 LGHNA and CDR2 YSLEER. V was trimmed by 1 base and J by 8 bases, leaving 17 bases between them. The CDR3 loop reads CASSQGISGSGGELFF. The CDR3 DNA reads TGCGCCAGCAGCCAAGGGATCTCAGGATCTGGAGGGGAGCTGTTTTTT.